Given below is one T cell receptor beta chain in context. What it binds is not known. These data originate in a study of T cell repertoires in cytomegalovirus infection. Study summary: Signatures in public TCR beta sequences pointed to both CMV infection and matching HLA type.

The CDR3 contains 17 residues. V trimming: 0 bases; J trimming: 5 bases; junction bases outside the gene matches: 6. CDR1 and CDR2 from the germline V gene are SGHTA and FQGNSA. One entry per CDR3 protein, called by TCRdb with MiXCR from the reads. Of roughly 500,000 distinct CDR3 sequences in the sample, roughly 34% were seen once. The chain carries TRBV7-2 and TRBJ2-3; 12 bases line up with TRBD2. The TCR was taken from a human donor in good health (CMV status not recorded). Some clones in this sample may be carry-over from other donors' samples. Sequencing was performed on cultured PBMCs, taken from culture after CMV antigen stimulation. The CDR3 loop is CASSLALTSGRGDTQYF. Here the CDR3 DNA reads TGTGCCAGCAGCTTAGCCCTGACTAGCGGGAGAGGAGATACGCAGTATTTT.